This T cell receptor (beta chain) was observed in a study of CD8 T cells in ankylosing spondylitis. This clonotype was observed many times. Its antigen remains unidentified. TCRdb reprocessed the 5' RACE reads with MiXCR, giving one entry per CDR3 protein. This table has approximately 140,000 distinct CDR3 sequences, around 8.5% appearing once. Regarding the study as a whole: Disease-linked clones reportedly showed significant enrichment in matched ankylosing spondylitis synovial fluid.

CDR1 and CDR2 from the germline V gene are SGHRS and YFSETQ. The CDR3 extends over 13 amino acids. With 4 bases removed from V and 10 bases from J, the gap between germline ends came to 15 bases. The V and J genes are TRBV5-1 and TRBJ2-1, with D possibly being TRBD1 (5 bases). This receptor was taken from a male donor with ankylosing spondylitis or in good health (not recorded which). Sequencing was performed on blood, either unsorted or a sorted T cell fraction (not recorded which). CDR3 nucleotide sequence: TGCGCCAGCAGCGCTGGACCAGGGCCAGAGCAGTTCTTC. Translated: CASSAGPGPEQFF.